Listed here is a single T cell receptor beta chain. This sample was included in a study of blood T cells in healthy people across ages. Per sample, at least 5 micrograms of total RNA were extracted. It was with a sample-barcoded 5' primer and a J-beta primer mix that a second PCR of about 6 to 12 cycles was run. TCRdb re-called the 5' RACE reads through MiXCR, storing one row per CDR3 protein. Of some 750,000 distinct CDR3 sequences listed, roughly 20% are singletons. The germline V gene has CDR1 SNHLY and CDR2 FYNNEI. V was pared by 6 bases and J by 7 bases, with 16 bases between. This CDR3 spans 14 amino acids.

Material: blood. J is TRBJ2-1 and V is TRBV2; D is unresolved. This TCR derives from an older man in good health. The CDR3 sequence is CASRGYEVYNEQFF. CDR3 nucleotides: TGTGCCAGCAGGGGATACGAAGTTTATAATGAGCAGTTCTTC. Full variable domain (rest looked up from reference TRBV2 and TRBJ2-1): EPEVTQTPSHQVTQMGQEVILRCVPISNHLYFYWYRQILGQKVEFLVSFYNNEISEKSEIFDDQFSVERPDGSNFTLKIRSTKLEDSAMYFCASRGYEVYNEQFFGPGTRLTVL.